A selection of T cell receptor beta chains follows, all from one sample in a study of shared clonotypes between healthy human individuals. Data came from immunoSEQ multiplex PCR; TCRdb stores just in-frame clones and leaves some out. The sample holds more than 2,000,000 clones, over 90% seen once. The source material was naive CD4+ T cells from PBMCs. Receptors originate from a man younger than 35 in good health. Some clones in this sample may be carry-over from other donors' samples. Each CDR3 is given with its conserved first and last residue. The D gene is left open where the match is weak. Rows give clone size only sometimes, using once, few, many, or a class for an expanded clone.

J: TRBJ1-1
D: .
V: TRBV5-8
size: once
CDR3: CASTRGNRVNTEAFF
DNA: TGTGCCAGCACCCGAGGGAACAGGGTGAACACTGAAGCTTTCTTT

J: TRBJ2-7
D: .
V: TRBV28
size: .
CDR3: CASSLHPLTPHQLYF
DNA: TGTGCCAGCAGTTTACACCCATTAACCCCACATCAACTGTACTTC

J: TRBJ1-1
D: TRBD1
V: TRBV9
size: .
CDR3: CASSAYPFGTGGTEAFF
DNA: TGTGCCAGCAGCGCTTATCCCTTCGGGACAGGGGGAACTGAAGCTTTCTTT

J: TRBJ2-1
D: TRBD1
V: TRBV19
size: .
CDR3: CASSLETGDEQFF
DNA: TGTGCCAGTAGTCTAGAGACAGGGGATGAGCAGTTCTTC

J: TRBJ2-6
D: .
V: TRBV28
size: .
CDR3: CASRTGAPSSGANVLTF
DNA: TGTGCCAGCAGGACAGGCGCACCGAGCTCTGGGGCCAACGTCCTGACTTTC

J: TRBJ2-3
D: TRBD2
V: TRBV7-3
size: .
CDR3: CASSIGTSGGTQYF
DNA: TGTGCCAGCAGCATCGGGACTAGCGGGGGGACGCAGTATTTT

J: TRBJ1-5
D: TRBD1
V: TRBV30
size: few
CDR3: CAWSTGGNQPQHF
DNA: TGTGCCTGGTCGACAGGGGGCAATCAGCCCCAGCATTTT

J: TRBJ2-1
D: TRBD1
V: TRBV4-1
size: .
CDR3: CASSRGQGYNEQFF
DNA: TGCGCCAGCAGCCGGGGACAGGGCTACAATGAGCAGTTCTTC

J: TRBJ1-2
D: .
V: TRBV30
size: once
CDR3: CAWSDGPRGGYTF
DNA: TGTGCCTGGAGTGACGGTCCTAGGGGCGGCTACACCTTC

J: TRBJ2-1
D: TRBD2
V: TRBV5-1
size: .
CDR3: CASSLAWAGDEQFF
DNA: TGCGCCAGCAGCTTGGCATGGGCGGGGGATGAGCAGTTCTTC

J: TRBJ2-1
D: .
V: TRBV19
size: .
CDR3: CASSVFNEQFF
DNA: TGTGCCAGTAGTGTCTTCAATGAGCAGTTCTTC

J: TRBJ1-1
D: .
V: TRBV5-1
size: .
CDR3: CASSNTGGEPEAFF
DNA: TGCGCCAGCAGCAATACGGGAGGGGAACCTGAAGCTTTCTTT

J: TRBJ2-3
D: .
V: TRBV5-1
size: .
CDR3: CASSRTGASPGDTQYF
DNA: TGCGCCAGCAGCCGGACCGGGGCCTCCCCGGGCGATACGCAGTATTTT

J: TRBJ2-1
D: TRBD2
V: TRBV27
size: .
CDR3: CASSSRTSGRGYNEQFF
DNA: TGTGCCAGCAGTTCCCGGACTAGCGGGAGGGGGTACAATGAGCAGTTCTTC

J: TRBJ2-5
D: .
V: TRBV20-1
size: few
CDR3: CSAPETQYF
DNA: TGCAGTGCCCCGGAGACCCAGTACTTC

J: TRBJ2-7
D: .
V: TRBV18
size: .
CDR3: CASSPVPEYEQYF
DNA: TGTGCCAGCTCACCTGTCCCGGAGTACGAGCAGTACTTC

J: TRBJ2-5
D: TRBD2
V: TRBV19
size: .
CDR3: CASRLAGQETQYF
DNA: TGTGCCAGTAGGTTAGCGGGTCAAGAGACCCAGTACTTC

J: TRBJ2-7
D: TRBD2
V: TRBV10-2
size: .
CDR3: CASQRLAGEYEQYF
DNA: TGCGCCAGCCAGAGACTAGCGGGAGAGTACGAGCAGTACTTC

J: TRBJ1-2
D: TRBD1
V: TRBV28
size: .
CDR3: CASSFRDRALHGYTF
DNA: TGTGCCAGCAGTTTTAGGGACAGGGCACTTCATGGCTACACCTTC

J: TRBJ1-2
D: TRBD1
V: TRBV28
size: .
CDR3: CASSTGTVNYGYTF
DNA: TGTGCCAGCAGTACCGGGACAGTTAACTATGGCTACACCTTC

J: TRBJ1-2
D: .
V: TRBV15
size: .
CDR3: CATSPRVGTNYGYTF
DNA: TGTGCCACCAGCCCCCGAGTCGGGACTAACTATGGCTACACCTTC

J: TRBJ2-1
D: TRBD2
V: TRBV29-1
size: .
CDR3: CSVGKGLAGGMIF
DNA: TGCAGCGTGGGAAAGGGACTAGCGGGAGGGATGATCTTC

J: TRBJ2-1
D: .
V: TRBV13
size: .
CDR3: CASSFRLGGGSGNEQFF
DNA: TGTGCCAGCAGCTTCCGGCTCGGGGGCGGGAGTGGGAATGAGCAGTTCTTC

J: TRBJ2-1
D: TRBD2
V: TRBV7-8
size: .
CDR3: CASSLDWASGSSYNEQFF
DNA: TGTGCCAGCAGCTTAGACTGGGCTAGCGGGAGCTCCTACAATGAGCAGTTCTTC

J: TRBJ2-6
D: .
V: TRBV18
size: .
CDR3: CASSPFRADRVGANVLTF
DNA: TGTGCCAGCTCACCATTTCGGGCAGACCGGGTTGGGGCCAACGTCCTGACTTTC

J: TRBJ1-1
D: TRBD1
V: TRBV5-1
size: .
CDR3: CASSPGTGNTEAFF
DNA: TGCGCCAGCAGCCCAGGGACAGGGAACACTGAAGCTTTCTTT

J: TRBJ2-3
D: .
V: TRBV15
size: .
CDR3: CATTRASTDTQYF
DNA: TGTGCCACCACCCGGGCGAGCACAGATACGCAGTATTTT

J: TRBJ2-5
D: TRBD1
V: TRBV2
size: .
CDR3: CASSYDRDETQYF
DNA: TGTGCCAGCAGCTACGACAGGGACGAGACCCAGTACTTC

J: TRBJ2-7
D: TRBD1
V: TRBV28
size: .
CDR3: CASRPGQGSFYEQYF
DNA: TGTGCCAGCAGACCGGGACAGGGTTCGTTTTACGAGCAGTACTTC

J: TRBJ2-4
D: TRBD1
V: TRBV27
size: .
CDR3: CAPRGQGLAKNIQYF
DNA: TGTGCCCCAAGGGGGCAGGGCTTAGCCAAAAACATTCAGTACTTC

J: TRBJ1-1
D: .
V: TRBV18
size: .
CDR3: CASSPIRFEAFF
DNA: TGTGCCAGCTCACCAATACGATTCGAAGCTTTCTTT

J: TRBJ1-2
D: .
V: TRBV11-3
size: .
CDR3: CASSALRETNYGYTF
DNA: TGTGCCAGCAGCGCCCTCCGGGAGACTAACTATGGCTACACCTTC

J: TRBJ2-5
D: .
V: TRBV5-5
size: .
CDR3: CASSLTLRDKEETQYF
DNA: TGTGCCAGCAGCTTGACACTCCGGGACAAAGAAGAGACCCAGTACTTC

J: TRBJ1-2
D: TRBD1
V: TRBV29-1
size: .
CDR3: CSVGDRADGYTF
DNA: TGCAGCGTTGGGGACAGGGCTGATGGCTACACCTTC

J: TRBJ1-2
D: .
V: TRBV19
size: .
CDR3: CASSRQGGVRGYTF
DNA: TGTGCCAGTAGTCGGCAGGGAGGTGTGCGTGGCTACACCTTC

J: TRBJ2-5
D: TRBD2
V: TRBV9
size: .
CDR3: CASSVGLAGSQETQYF
DNA: TGTGCCAGCAGCGTAGGCCTAGCGGGTTCACAAGAGACCCAGTACTTC

J: TRBJ2-3
D: TRBD1
V: TRBV5-1
size: once
CDR3: CASSQQGASTDTQYF
DNA: TGCGCCAGCAGCCAACAGGGGGCGTCCACAGATACGCAGTATTTT

J: TRBJ2-5
D: .
V: TRBV28
size: .
CDR3: CASSLYGLFNIETQYF
DNA: TGTGCCAGCAGTTTATATGGACTGTTTAATATAGAGACCCAGTACTTC

J: TRBJ2-7
D: .
V: TRBV7-9
size: .
CDR3: CASSLGSYEQYF
DNA: TGTGCCAGCAGCTTAGGATCTTACGAGCAGTACTTC

J: TRBJ1-3
D: .
V: TRBV5-4
size: .
CDR3: CASSPGTGGRNTIYF
DNA: TGTGCCAGCAGCCCGGGAACAGGCGGGAGAAACACCATATATTTT

J: TRBJ2-2
D: .
V: TRBV5-5
size: .
CDR3: CASSLVAEANTGELFF
DNA: TGTGCCAGCAGCTTGGTTGCGGAAGCGAACACCGGGGAGCTGTTTTTT

J: TRBJ2-3
D: .
V: TRBV11-2
size: .
CDR3: CASSSFITDTQYF
DNA: TGTGCCAGCAGCTCCTTTATCACAGATACGCAGTATTTT

J: TRBJ1-2
D: .
V: TRBV19
size: .
CDR3: CASKVERDHYGYTF
DNA: TGTGCCAGTAAAGTTGAGCGGGACCACTATGGCTACACCTTC

J: TRBJ2-7
D: TRBD1
V: TRBV29-1
size: .
CDR3: CSATRQSRVGTGPYEQYF
DNA: TGCAGCGCAACGAGACAATCCCGCGTAGGGACAGGACCCTACGAGCAGTACTTC

J: TRBJ2-3
D: TRBD2
V: TRBV10-1
size: .
CDR3: CASSRSAGASDTQYF
DNA: TGCGCCAGCAGTAGATCAGCGGGAGCATCGGATACGCAGTATTTT

J: TRBJ1-3
D: .
V: TRBV28
size: .
CDR3: CATGGSGNTIYF
DNA: TGTGCCACTGGGGGAAGTGGAAACACCATATATTTT

J: TRBJ2-5
D: TRBD1
V: TRBV11-2
size: .
CDR3: CASSSRGFQETQYF
DNA: TGTGCCAGCAGCTCCAGGGGGTTCCAAGAGACCCAGTACTTC

J: TRBJ2-1
D: TRBD2
V: TRBV7-3
size: .
CDR3: CASSLIAGGPNEQFF
DNA: TGTGCCAGCAGCTTAATAGCGGGAGGTCCCAATGAGCAGTTCTTC

J: TRBJ1-2
D: TRBD1
V: TRBV27
size: .
CDR3: CASSQGQGYNYGYTF
DNA: TGTGCCAGCAGCCAGGGACAGGGGTATAACTATGGCTACACCTTC

J: TRBJ1-3
D: TRBD1
V: TRBV4-1
size: .
CDR3: CASSQGGEPGQGAVMSGNTIYF
DNA: TGCGCCAGCAGCCAAGGGGGAGAACCGGGACAGGGGGCAGTTATGTCTGGAAACACCATATATTTT

J: TRBJ1-1
D: TRBD1
V: TRBV6-5
size: .
CDR3: CASRAPGQSYTEAFF
DNA: TGTGCCAGCAGAGCTCCGGGACAGAGCTACACTGAAGCTTTCTTT

J: TRBJ1-1
D: .
V: TRBV7-3
size: .
CDR3: CASSFYRNTEAFF
DNA: TGTGCCAGCAGCTTTTACAGGAACACTGAAGCTTTCTTT

J: TRBJ2-7
D: .
V: TRBV7-9
size: .
CDR3: CASSLHGTAGDEQYF
DNA: TGTGCCAGCAGCCTACACGGGACAGCGGGGGACGAGCAGTACTTC

J: TRBJ2-7
D: TRBD2
V: TRBV10-3
size: .
CDR3: CAISELPGRESGLEQYF
DNA: TGTGCCATCAGTGAGCTCCCGGGGAGGGAGAGTGGTCTTGAGCAGTACTTC

J: TRBJ2-1
D: .
V: TRBV2
size: .
CDR3: CASSAGGSWNEQFF
DNA: TGTGCCAGCAGTGCCGGGGGTAGCTGGAATGAGCAGTTCTTC

J: TRBJ2-6
D: TRBD1
V: TRBV27
size: .
CDR3: CASSSGWDRGLSGANVLTF
DNA: TGTGCCAGCAGTTCGGGGTGGGACAGGGGGCTCTCCGGGGCCAACGTCCTGACTTTC

J: TRBJ1-1
D: .
V: TRBV5-1
size: .
CDR3: CASSFRVDTEAFF
DNA: TGCGCCAGCAGCTTTAGGGTTGACACTGAAGCTTTCTTT

J: TRBJ1-1
D: TRBD1
V: TRBV15
size: .
CDR3: CATSRAWATGAEAFF
DNA: TGTGCCACCAGCAGAGCTTGGGCGACAGGGGCTGAAGCTTTCTTT